This T cell receptor (beta chain) originates from a study of CXCR3-negative and CXCR3-positive naive CD8 T cells. This CDR3 contains 14 residues. Germline assignment: CDR1 MNHEY and CDR2 SVGAGI. All TRB cDNA libraries came from 5' RACE performed with UMI labels. TCRdb derives one entry per CDR3 protein from the 5' RACE reads, leaving out DNA. Recorded here are roughly 30,000 distinct CDR3 sequences; the top ten clones represent roughly a tenth. The source material was memory CD8+ T cells from blood. This sequence was found in a human donor in good health. Some clones in this sample may be carry-over from other donors' samples. The rearrangement links TRBV6-5 to TRBJ2-1; TCRdb's D call, TRBD2, is unchecked because there is no DNA. CDR3 in amino acids: CASRLAGEYNEQFF.